This T cell receptor (beta chain) was recovered during a study of T cell repertoires in cytomegalovirus infection. Study-level information: A matching HLA type, together with CMV infection, was signaled by public TCR beta signatures.

From germline, CDR1 is MNHEY and CDR2 SVGAGI. This CDR3 is 13 amino acids long. V lost 8 bases and J 5 bases, leaving 16 bases between the germline ends. One entry per CDR3 protein, called by TCRdb with MiXCR from the reads. The repertoire holds approximately 550,000 distinct CDR3 sequences, approximately 15% seen once, with roughly a quarter in the top ten. This receptor was taken from a human donor in good health (CMV status not recorded). Some clones in this sample may be carry-over from other donors' samples. The sample consisted of CD8+ T cells from PBMCs. The chain combines TRBV6-5 with TRBJ2-7, with D perhaps matching TRBD2 (6 bases). CDR3 sequence reads: CASGARRADEQYF. The CDR3, as DNA: TGTGCCAGCGGGGCCCGGAGGGCAGACGAGCAGTACTTC.